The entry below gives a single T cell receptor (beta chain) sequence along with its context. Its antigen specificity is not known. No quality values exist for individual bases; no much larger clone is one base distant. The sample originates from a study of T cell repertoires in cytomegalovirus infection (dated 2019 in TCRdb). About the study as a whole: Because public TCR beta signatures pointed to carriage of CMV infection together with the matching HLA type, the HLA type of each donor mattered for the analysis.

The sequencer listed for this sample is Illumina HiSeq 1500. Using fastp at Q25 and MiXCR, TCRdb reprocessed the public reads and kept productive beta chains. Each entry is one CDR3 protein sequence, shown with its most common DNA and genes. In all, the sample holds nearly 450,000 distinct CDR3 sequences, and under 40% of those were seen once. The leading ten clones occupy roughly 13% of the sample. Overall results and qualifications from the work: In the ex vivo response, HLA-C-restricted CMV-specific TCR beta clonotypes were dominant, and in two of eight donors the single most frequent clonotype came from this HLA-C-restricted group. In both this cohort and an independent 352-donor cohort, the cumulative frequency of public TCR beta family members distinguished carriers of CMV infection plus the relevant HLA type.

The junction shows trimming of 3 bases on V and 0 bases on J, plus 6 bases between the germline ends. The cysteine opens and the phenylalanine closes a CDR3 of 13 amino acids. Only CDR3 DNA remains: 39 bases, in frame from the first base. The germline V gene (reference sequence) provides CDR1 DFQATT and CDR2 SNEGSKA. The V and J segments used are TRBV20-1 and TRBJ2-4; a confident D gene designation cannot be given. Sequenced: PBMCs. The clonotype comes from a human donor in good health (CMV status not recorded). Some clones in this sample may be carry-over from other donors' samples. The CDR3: CSASRLAKNIQYF. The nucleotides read TGCAGTGCTAGCAGACTAGCCAAAAACATTCAGTACTTC.